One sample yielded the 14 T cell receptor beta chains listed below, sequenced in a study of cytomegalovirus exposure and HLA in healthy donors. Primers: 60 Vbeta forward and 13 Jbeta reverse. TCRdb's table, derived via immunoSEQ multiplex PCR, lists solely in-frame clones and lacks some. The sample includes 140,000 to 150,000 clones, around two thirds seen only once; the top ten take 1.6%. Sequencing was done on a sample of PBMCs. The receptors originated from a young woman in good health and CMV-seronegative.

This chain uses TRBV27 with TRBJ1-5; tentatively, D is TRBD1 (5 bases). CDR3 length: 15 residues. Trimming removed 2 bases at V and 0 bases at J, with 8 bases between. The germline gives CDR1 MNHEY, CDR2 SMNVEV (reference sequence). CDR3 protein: CASSLSQGSNQPQHF. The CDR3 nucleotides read TGTGCCAGCAGTTTAAGCCAGGGTAGCAATCAGCCCCAGCATTTT.

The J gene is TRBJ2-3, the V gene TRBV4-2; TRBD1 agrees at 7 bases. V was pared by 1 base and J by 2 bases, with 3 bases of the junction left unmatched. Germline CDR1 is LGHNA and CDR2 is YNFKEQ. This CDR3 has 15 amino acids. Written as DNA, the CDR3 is TGTGCCAGCAGCCAAGCGCAGGGGGTCACAGATACGCAGTATTTT. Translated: CASSQAQGVTDTQYF.

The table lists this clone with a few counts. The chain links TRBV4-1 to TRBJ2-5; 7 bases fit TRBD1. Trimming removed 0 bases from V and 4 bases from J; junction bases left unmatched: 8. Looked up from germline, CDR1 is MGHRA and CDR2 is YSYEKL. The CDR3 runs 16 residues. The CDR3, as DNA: TGCGCCAGCAGCCAAGAGACAGGGTTGGTTGGAGAGACCCAGTACTTC. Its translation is CASSQETGLVGETQYF.

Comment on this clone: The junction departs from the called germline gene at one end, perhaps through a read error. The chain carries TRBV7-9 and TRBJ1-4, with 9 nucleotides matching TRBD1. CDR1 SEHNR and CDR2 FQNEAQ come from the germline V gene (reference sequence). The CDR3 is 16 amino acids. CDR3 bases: TGTTCCAGCAGGGCGTGGTCCGGGACAGGGAATGAAAAACTGTTTTTT. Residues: CSSRAWSGTGNEKLFF.

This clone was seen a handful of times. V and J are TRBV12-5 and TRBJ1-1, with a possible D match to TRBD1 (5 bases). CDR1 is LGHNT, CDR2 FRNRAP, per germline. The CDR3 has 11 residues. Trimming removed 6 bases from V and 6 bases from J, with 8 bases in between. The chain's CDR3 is CASGWGAEAFF. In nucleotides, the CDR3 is TGTGCTAGTGGGTGGGGGGCTGAAGCTTTCTTT.

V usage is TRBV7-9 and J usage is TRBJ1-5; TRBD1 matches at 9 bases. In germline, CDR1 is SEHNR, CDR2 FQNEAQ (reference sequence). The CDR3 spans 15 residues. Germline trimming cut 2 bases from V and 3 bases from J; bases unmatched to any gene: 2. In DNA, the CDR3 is TGTGCCAGCAGCTTAACAGGGGGCAACAATCAGCCCCAGCATTTT. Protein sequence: CASSLTGGNNQPQHF.

The CDR3 nucleotides read TGTGCCAGCAGTTTCGGACAGTCTAATTCACCCCTCCACTTT. It is translated as CASSFGQSNSPLHF. J is TRBJ1-6 and V is TRBV6-5; weak D call: TRBD1 (6 bases). V was pared by 4 bases and J by 6 bases, with 10 bases between. From germline, CDR1 is MNHEY and CDR2 SVGAGI. This CDR3 comprises 14 residues.

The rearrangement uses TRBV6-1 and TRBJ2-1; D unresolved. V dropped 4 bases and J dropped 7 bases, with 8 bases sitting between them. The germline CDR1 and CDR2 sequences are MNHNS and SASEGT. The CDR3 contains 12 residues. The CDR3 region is CASSGDLNEQFF. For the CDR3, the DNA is TGTGCCAGCAGTGGAGATCTAAATGAGCAGTTCTTC.

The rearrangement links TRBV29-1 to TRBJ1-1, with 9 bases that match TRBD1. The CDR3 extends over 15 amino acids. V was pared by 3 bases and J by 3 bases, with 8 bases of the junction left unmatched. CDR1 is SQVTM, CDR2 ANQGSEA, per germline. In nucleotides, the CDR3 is TGCAGCGTTGAGGGGGGACAGGGCTCAGACACTGAAGCTTTCTTT. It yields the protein CSVEGGQGSDTEAFF.

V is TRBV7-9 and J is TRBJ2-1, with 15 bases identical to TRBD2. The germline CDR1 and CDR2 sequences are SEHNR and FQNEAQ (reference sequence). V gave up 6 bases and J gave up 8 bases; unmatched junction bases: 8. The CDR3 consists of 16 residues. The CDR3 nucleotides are TGTGCCAGCAGTTGGTGGACTAGCGGGAGGGCCCATGAGCAGTTCTTC. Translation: CASSWWTSGRAHEQFF.

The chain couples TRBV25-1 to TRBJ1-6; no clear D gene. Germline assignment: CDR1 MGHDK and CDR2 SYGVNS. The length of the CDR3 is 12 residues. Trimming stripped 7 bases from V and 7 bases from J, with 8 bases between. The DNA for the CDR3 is TGTGCCAGCAACGGGGAGAATTCACCCCTCCACTTT. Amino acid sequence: CASNGENSPLHF.

The CDR3 region is CASSPLAGAWYEQFF. The CDR3 DNA reads TGTGCCAGTAGTCCACTAGCGGGAGCGTGGTATGAGCAGTTCTTC. The chain links TRBV19 to TRBJ2-1; 11 bases map to TRBD2. Germline V gene sequence: CDR1 LNHDA, CDR2 SQIVND (reference sequence). V shed 5 bases and J 8 bases; nucleotides not matched to a gene: 8. The CDR3 consists of 15 residues.

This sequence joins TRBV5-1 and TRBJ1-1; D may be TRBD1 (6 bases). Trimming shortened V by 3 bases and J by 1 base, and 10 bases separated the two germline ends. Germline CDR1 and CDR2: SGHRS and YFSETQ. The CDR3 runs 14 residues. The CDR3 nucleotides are TGCGCCAGCAGCTGGGGACACCAGAACACTGAAGCTTTCTTT. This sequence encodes CASSWGHQNTEAFF. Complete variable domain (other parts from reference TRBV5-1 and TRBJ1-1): KAGVTQTPRYLIKTRGQQVTLSCSPISGHRSVSWYQQTPGQGLQFLFEYFSETQRNKGNFPGRFSGRQFSNSRSEMNVSTLELGDSALYLCASSWGHQNTEAFFGQGTRLTVV.

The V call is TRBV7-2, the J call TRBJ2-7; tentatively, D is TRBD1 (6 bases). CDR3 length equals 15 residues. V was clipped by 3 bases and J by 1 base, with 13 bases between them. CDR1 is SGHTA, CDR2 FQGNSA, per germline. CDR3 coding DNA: TGTGCCAGCAGCTTCGGACAGCCGCCTTCCTACGAGCAGTACTTC. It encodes CASSFGQPPSYEQYF.